The 18 T cell receptor beta chains reported below all come from one sample, sequenced in a study of T cell repertoires in cytomegalovirus infection. Each CDR3 protein gets one entry after TCRdb re-called the reads with MiXCR. Among about 440,000 distinct CDR3 sequences listed, around 32% were seen once. The sequencing sample was made of PBMCs. Receptors originate from a human donor in good health (CMV status not recorded). Some clones in this sample may be carry-over from other donors' samples.

This clonotype turned up a few times. This sequence joins TRBV6-1 and TRBJ1-1; D gene ambiguous. V lost 9 bases, J lost 1 base, and 12 bases lay in between. The length of the CDR3 is 13 residues. Germline lookup yields CDR1 MNHNS and CDR2 SASEGT. DNA for the CDR3: TGTGCCAGTAAGGTCTCAAAGAACACTGAAGCTTTCTTT. Its translation is CASKVSKNTEAFF.

This clonotype was detected only once. A single base separates this from a much larger clone, so it may be a read error. The V gene is TRBV7-2, the J gene TRBJ2-7; no definite D call. The CDR3 sequence is 14 residues long. Germline lookup yields CDR1 SGHTA and CDR2 FQGNSA. The CDR3 loop is CASSPSTVSYEQNF. The CDR3 bases are TGTGCCAGCAGCCCGAGCACAGTCTCCTACGAGCAGAACTTC.

CDR3 amino acids: CARGIVGEAYNEQFF. CDR3 sequence (DNA): TGTGCCCGCGGTATTGTGGGGGAGGCCTACAATGAGCAGTTCTTC. The chain combines TRBV6-2 or TRBV6-3 with TRBJ2-1; a possible D gene is TRBD2 (6 bases). V lost 11 bases and J lost 2, with 19 bases in between. The length of the CDR3 is 15 residues. In germline, CDR1 is MNHEY, CDR2 SVGEGT.

This clonotype was found a few times. V is TRBV7-3 and J is TRBJ2-1; D is possibly TRBD1 or TRBD2 (5 bases each). This CDR3 contains 17 residues. The germline V gene has CDR1 SGHTA and CDR2 FQGTGA. V lost 5 bases and J 0 bases, leaving 17 bases between the germline ends. The CDR3 spells CASSGARDRRSYNEQFF. DNA of the CDR3: TGTGCCAGCAGCGGAGCCCGGGACCGACGCTCCTACAATGAGCAGTTCTTC. Full variable domain (rest looked up from reference TRBV7-3 and TRBJ2-1): GAGVSQTPSNKVTEKGKYVELRCDPISGHTALYWYRQSLGQGPEFLIYFQGTGAADDSGLPNDRFFAVRPEGSVSTLKIQRTERGDSAVYLCASSGARDRRSYNEQFFGPGTRLTVL.

Regarding this clonotype: The conserved phenylalanine or tryptophan normally closing the CDR3 is absent here, so this likely arose from a read error. The chain recombines TRBV9 with TRBJ2-5; possibly TRBD2 for D (5 bases). V lost 3 bases and J 5 bases, leaving 14 bases between the germline ends. Per the germline V gene, CDR1 is SGDLS and CDR2 is YYNGEE. There are 14 residues in the CDR3. CDR3 protein: CASSGASSVETQYL. DNA for the CDR3: TGTGCCAGCAGCGGGGCTAGTAGCGTCGAGACCCAGTACTTA.

As for this clonotype: It may be a read error: a sequence one base away is much more abundant. The chain joins TRBV11-2 to TRBJ2-7; 7 nucleotides line up with TRBD2. CDR1 is SGHAT and CDR2 is FQNNGV in the germline V gene. The CDR3 is 16 residues long. V gave up 7 bases and J gave up 0 bases; unmatched junction bases: 12. The DNA of the CDR3 is TGTGCCAGCATCCCGGGGGGTGCGGGAGCCTCCTACGAGCAGTACTTC. It translates to CASIPGGAGASYEQYF. Together with reference TRBV11-2 and TRBJ2-7, the CDR3 gives the full variable domain: EAGVAQSPRYKIIEKRQSVAFWCNPISGHATLYWYQQILGQGPKLLIQFQNNGVVDDSQLPKDRFSAERLKGVDSTLKIQPAKLEDSAVYLCASIPGGAGASYEQYFGPGTRLTVT.

The chain is built from TRBV12-3 or TRBV12-4 and TRBJ2-4; 7 bases line up with TRBD2. V lost 3 bases and J lost 8; bases outside the gene matches: 7. CDR3 length equals 14 residues. CDR3 DNA: TGTGCCAGCAGTTTTGGCGGGGGTGGGGACATTCAGTACTTC. Residues: CASSFGGGGDIQYF.

Only one count was recorded for this clonotype. The CDR3 DNA is TGTGCCAGCAGGACCGGGACCCTCGATCTCACAGATACGCAGTATTTT. Residues: CASRTGTLDLTDTQYF. The chain couples TRBV2 to TRBJ2-3; D is possibly TRBD1 or TRBD2 (5 bases each). CDR1 is SNHLY, CDR2 FYNNEI, per germline. Trimming removed 6 bases at V and 2 bases at J, with 18 bases between. CDR3 length: 16 residues.

Points on this clonotype: Germline is not matched at one junction end, which may reflect a read error. This chain connects TRBV20-1 to TRBJ2-7; D may be TRBD1 (5 bases). There are 15 residues in the CDR3. Per germline, CDR1 DFQATT and CDR2 SNEGSKA (reference sequence). The CDR3 coding sequence is TGCAGTGCTAGGGGCCAGGGTGTGGTGGCCTACGATCAGTCCTTC. Residues: CSARGQGVVAYDQSF.

This clonotype was observed a few times. This chain joins TRBV7-3 and TRBJ2-5; the match to TRBD1 covers 10 bases. The germline V gene has CDR1 SGHTA and CDR2 FQGTGA. V gave up 4 bases and J gave up 2 bases; unmatched junction bases: 4. The CDR3 is made up of 15 amino acids. CDR3 in DNA: TGTGCCAGCAGCTCTCCGGACAGGGGGCAAGAGACCCAGTACTTC. Protein product: CASSSPDRGQETQYF.

The count of this clonotype is one. The germline gene is not matched at one end of the junction; a read error may be the cause. The V call is TRBV24-1, the J call TRBJ2-1; D may match TRBD1 or TRBD2 (5 bases each). The CDR3 runs 15 residues. Germline assignment: CDR1 KGHDR and CDR2 SFDVKD. The CDR3 nucleotides read TGTGCCACCAGTTATTTGAAGGGGACCACCAATGAGCAGTTCTTC. Encoded protein: CATSYLKGTTNEQFF.

This clonotype was picked up many times. This chain joins TRBV6-6 and TRBJ1-1; a possible D gene is TRBD1 (6 bases). From germline, CDR1 is MNHNY and CDR2 SVGAGI (reference sequence). The V end was cut by 5 bases, the J end by 11 bases, with 24 bases between. This CDR3 has 15 amino acids. The CDR3 nucleotides are TGTGCCAGCAGTGGCCTAAGAGACAGGCCCCCATGGGCTTTCTTT. This translates into CASSGLRDRPPWAFF.

This clonotype has a handful of counts. This chain connects TRBV7-8 to TRBJ2-7; D may be TRBD1 (6 bases). Germline values: CDR1 SGHVS, CDR2 FQNEAQ. V lost 7 bases and J lost 6, with 22 bases in between. The CDR3 is made up of 15 amino acids. For the CDR3, the DNA is TGTGCCAGCATCTCTACAGGGAATGGTCTTAGCGAGCAGTACTTC. Its protein product is CASISTGNGLSEQYF.

This clonotype appeared a few times. The chain uses TRBV7-3 and TRBJ2-2, with TRBD2 identical over 10 bases. CDR1 is SGHTA and CDR2 is FQGTGA in the germline V gene. V trimming: 3 bases; J trimming: 7 bases; junction bases outside the gene matches: 8. The CDR3 has 16 residues. The CDR3 bases are TGTGCCAGCAGCTTGAGCCCTAGCGGGGGTGTCGGGGAGCTGTTTTTT. Amino acids: CASSLSPSGGVGELFF.

This clonotype was counted ten times or more. DNA of the CDR3: TGTGCCAGCAGCTTTGGGGGGGGGGATTCACCCCTCCACTTT. Amino acids: CASSFGGGDSPLHF. The J gene is TRBJ1-6, the V gene TRBV7-9, with D perhaps TRBD1 (5 bases). CDR1 is SEHNR, CDR2 FQNEAQ, per germline (reference sequence). The CDR3 totals 14 residues. V lost 3 bases, J lost 8 bases, and 11 bases lay in between. Full variable domain (rest looked up from reference TRBV7-9 and TRBJ1-6): DTGVSQNPRHKITKRGQNVTFRCDPISEHNRLYWYRQTLGQGPEFLTYFQNEAQLEKSRLLSDRFSAERPKGSFSTLEIQRTEQGDSAMYLCASSFGGGDSPLHFGNGTRLTVT.

This rearrangement joins TRBV5-1 to TRBJ2-1; D unresolved. Germline-derived CDR1 and CDR2 are SGHRS and YFSETQ. The CDR3 spans 14 residues. Trimming removed 4 bases at V and 9 bases at J, with 17 bases between. The chain's CDR3 is CASSPPSPASEQFF. CDR3 bases: TGCGCCAGCAGCCCCCCCAGCCCGGCGAGTGAGCAGTTCTTC.

V gene TRBV7-2 combines with J gene TRBJ1-1; possible D gene TRBD1, 6 bases. The V gene lost 5 bases and the J gene lost 0 bases, with 16 bases spanning the gap. CDR3 size: 16 residues. From germline, CDR1 is SGHTA and CDR2 FQGNSA. The CDR3 sequence: CASSPGGQGMNTEAFF. CDR3 in DNA: TGTGCCAGCAGCCCGGGGGGGCAGGGCATGAACACTGAAGCTTTCTTT.

Only a few counts were recorded for this clonotype. A read error may explain this, as a much larger clone is one base away. This rearrangement joins TRBV7-2 to TRBJ2-1; D call uncertain. The J call may be wrong; the DNA end is better matched by TRBJ2-7. The CDR3 has 12 amino acids. Germline V gene lookup returns CDR1 SGHTA and CDR2 FQGNSA. CDR3 coding DNA: TGTGCCAGCAGCCGAGACTCAAATGAGCAGTACTTC. It encodes CASSRDSNEQYF.